Detailed here is one T cell receptor (beta chain). What it recognizes is unknown. The PCR made use of 60 Vbeta and 13 Jbeta primers. Repertoires were generated with immunoSEQ multiplex PCR, while TCRdb's copy carries only in-frame clones and drops some. The table includes about 130,000 clones, 9.7% detected once. The data belong to a study of cytomegalovirus exposure and HLA in healthy donors. The overall study: Findings of an earlier analysis included 90 million to 120 million unique TCR beta sequences from some 200 million T cells.

Each of the donors was a healthy bone marrow donor. Sampled while nominally healthy, donors likely had unrecorded immune exposures. Study-wide results and limits: Most CMV-associated TCR beta chains appeared HLA-restricted in a later analysis.

There are 14 residues in the CDR3. The ends were cut back, 4 bases at V and 1 base at J, with 10 bases in the middle. CDR1 MGHDK and CDR2 SYGVNS come from the germline V gene. The specimen sequenced was PBMCs. V usage is TRBV25-1 and J usage is TRBJ1-1; tentative D call: TRBD1 (6 bases). The clonotype originates from a man aged 50-59 years in good health and CMV-seronegative. CDR3 nucleotides: TGTGCCAGCAGTGCGCGACAGGCGAACACTGAAGCTTTCTTT. Translating gives CASSARQANTEAFF.